This TCR beta chain came from a study of T cell repertoires in cytomegalovirus infection. With respect to this clonotype: Its specificity is not known.

The CDR3 is 13 residues long. The V and J ends lost 6 bases and 1 base respectively, with 9 bases between them. TCRdb independently ran MiXCR on the reads; one entry per CDR3 protein. Found here are some 590,000 distinct CDR3 sequences, approximately 40% of them singletons; the top ten hold around 48%. This chain uses TRBV12-3 or TRBV12-4 with TRBJ2-5; D is unresolved. The material was cultured PBMCs, obtained from culture after CMV antigen stimulation. The sequence was obtained from a human donor in good health (CMV status not recorded). Some clones in this sample may be carry-over from other donors' samples. CDR3 sequence reads: CASRPSPQETQYF. Here the CDR3 DNA reads TGTGCCAGCAGGCCCTCGCCCCAAGAGACCCAGTACTTC.